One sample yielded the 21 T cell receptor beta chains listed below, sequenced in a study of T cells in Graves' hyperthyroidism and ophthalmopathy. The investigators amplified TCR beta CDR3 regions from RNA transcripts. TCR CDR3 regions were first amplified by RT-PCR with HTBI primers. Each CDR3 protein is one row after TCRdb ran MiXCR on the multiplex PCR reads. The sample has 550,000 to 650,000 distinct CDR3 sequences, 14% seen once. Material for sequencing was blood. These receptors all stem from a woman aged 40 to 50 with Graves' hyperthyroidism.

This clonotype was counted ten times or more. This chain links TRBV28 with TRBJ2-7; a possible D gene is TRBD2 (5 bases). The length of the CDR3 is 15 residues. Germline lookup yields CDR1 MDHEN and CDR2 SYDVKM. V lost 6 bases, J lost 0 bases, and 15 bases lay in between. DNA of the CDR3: TGTGCCAGCAGCCTCGCCGGGATTTCCTCCTACGAGCAGTACTTC. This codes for CASSLAGISSYEQYF.

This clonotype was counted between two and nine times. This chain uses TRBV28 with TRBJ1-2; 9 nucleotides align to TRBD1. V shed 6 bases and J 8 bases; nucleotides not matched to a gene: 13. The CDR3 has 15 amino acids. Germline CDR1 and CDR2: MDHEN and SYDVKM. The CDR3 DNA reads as TGTGCCAGCAGCCCATCCGGGACAGGGTCGGGAGGCTACACCTTC. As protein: CASSPSGTGSGGYTF.

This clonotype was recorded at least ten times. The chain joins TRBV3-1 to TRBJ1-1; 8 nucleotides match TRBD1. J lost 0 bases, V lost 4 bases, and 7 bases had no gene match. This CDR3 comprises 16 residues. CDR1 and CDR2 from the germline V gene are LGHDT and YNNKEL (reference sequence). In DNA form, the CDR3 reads TGTGCCAGCAGCCGAGGACAGGGAGGGGTGAACACTGAAGCTTTCTTT. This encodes CASSRGQGGVNTEAFF.

The CDR3 DNA reads as TGTGCCAGCAGCTTATCTGGGTTCAGGCCTGGACGGAGGGCCGGGGAGCTGTTTTTT. Its translation: CASSLSGFRPGRRAGELFF. The chain combines TRBV7-9 with TRBJ2-2, with D tentatively TRBD2 (6 bases). The CDR3 runs 19 residues. Germline V gene sequence: CDR1 SEHNR, CDR2 FQNEAQ (reference sequence). Trimming removed 2 bases from V and 6 bases from J, with 25 bases in between.

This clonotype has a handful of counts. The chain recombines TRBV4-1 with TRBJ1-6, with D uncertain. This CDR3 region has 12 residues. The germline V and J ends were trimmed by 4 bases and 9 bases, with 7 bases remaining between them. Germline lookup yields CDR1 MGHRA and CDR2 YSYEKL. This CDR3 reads CASSPSGSPLHF. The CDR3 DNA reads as TGCGCCAGCAGCCCGTCCGGTTCACCCCTCCACTTT.

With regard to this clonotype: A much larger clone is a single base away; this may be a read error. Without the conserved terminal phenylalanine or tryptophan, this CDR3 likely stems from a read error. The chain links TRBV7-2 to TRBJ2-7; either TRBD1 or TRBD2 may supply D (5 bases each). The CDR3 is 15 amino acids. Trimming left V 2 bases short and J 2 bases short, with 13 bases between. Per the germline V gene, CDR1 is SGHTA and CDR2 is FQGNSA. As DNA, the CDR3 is TGTGCCAGCAGCTTAAATGGGGGAAGTACCTACGAGCAGTACTTG. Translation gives CASSLNGGSTYEQYL.

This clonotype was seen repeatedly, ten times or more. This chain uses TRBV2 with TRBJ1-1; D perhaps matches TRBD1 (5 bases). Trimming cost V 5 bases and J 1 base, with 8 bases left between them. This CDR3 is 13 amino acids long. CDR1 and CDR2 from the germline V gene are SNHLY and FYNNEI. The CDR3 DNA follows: TGTGCCAGCAGTCGGGACCAGAACACTGAAGCTTTCTTT. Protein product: CASSRDQNTEAFF. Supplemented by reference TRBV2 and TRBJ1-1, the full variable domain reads EPEVTQTPSHQVTQMGQEVILRCVPISNHLYFYWYRQILGQKVEFLVSFYNNEISEKSEIFDDQFSVERPDGSNFTLKIRSTKLEDSAMYFCASSRDQNTEAFFGQGTRLTVV.

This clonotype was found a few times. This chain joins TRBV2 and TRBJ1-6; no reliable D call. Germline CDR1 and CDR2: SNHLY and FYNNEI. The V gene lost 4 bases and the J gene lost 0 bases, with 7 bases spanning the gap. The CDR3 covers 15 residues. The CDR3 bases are TGTGCCAGCAGTGCCACGAGCTCCTATAATTCACCCCTCCACTTT. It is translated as CASSATSSYNSPLHF.

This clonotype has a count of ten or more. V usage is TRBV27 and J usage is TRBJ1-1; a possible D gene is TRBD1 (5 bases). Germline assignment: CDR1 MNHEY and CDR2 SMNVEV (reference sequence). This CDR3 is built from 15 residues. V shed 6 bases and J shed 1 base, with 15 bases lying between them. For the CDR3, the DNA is TGTGCCAGCAGCCTCCTCGGCAGGGCGAACACTGAAGCTTTCTTT. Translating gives CASSLLGRANTEAFF.

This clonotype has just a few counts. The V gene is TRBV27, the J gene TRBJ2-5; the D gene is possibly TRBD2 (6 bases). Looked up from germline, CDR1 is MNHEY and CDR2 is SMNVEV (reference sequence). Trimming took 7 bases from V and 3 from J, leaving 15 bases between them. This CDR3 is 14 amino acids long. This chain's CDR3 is CASINGTLKETQYF. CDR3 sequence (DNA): TGTGCCAGCATTAACGGGACTTTAAAAGAGACCCAGTACTTC.

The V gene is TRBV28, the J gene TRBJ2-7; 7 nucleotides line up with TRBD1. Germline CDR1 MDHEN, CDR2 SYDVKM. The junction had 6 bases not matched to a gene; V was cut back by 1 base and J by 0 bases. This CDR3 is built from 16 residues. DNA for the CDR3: TGTGCCAGCAGTTTATATGGTACAGGGGTCTCCTACGAGCAGTACTTC. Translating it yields CASSLYGTGVSYEQYF. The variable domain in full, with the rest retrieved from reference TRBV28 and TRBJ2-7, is DVKVTQSSRYLVKRTGEKVFLECVQDMDHENMFWYRQDPGLGLRLIYFSYDVKMKEKGDIPEGYSVSREKKERFSLILESASTNQTSMYLCASSLYGTGVSYEQYFGPGTRLTVT.

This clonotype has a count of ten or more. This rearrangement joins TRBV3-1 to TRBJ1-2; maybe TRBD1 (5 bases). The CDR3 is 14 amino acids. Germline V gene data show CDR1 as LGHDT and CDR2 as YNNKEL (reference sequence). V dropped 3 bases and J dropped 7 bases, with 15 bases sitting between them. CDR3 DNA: TGTGCCAGCAGCCAGCTGGGGCGGTTGGGTGGCTACACCTTC. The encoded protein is CASSQLGRLGGYTF.

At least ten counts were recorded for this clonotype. In nucleotides, the CDR3 is TGCAGTGCTCGGAGACTAGCGAACTACGAGCAGTACTTC. Its protein product is CSARRLANYEQYF. The V and J genes are TRBV20-1 and TRBJ2-7, with 8 bases identical to TRBD2. V lost 5 bases and J lost 3; bases outside the gene matches: 6. CDR1 is DFQATT and CDR2 is SNEGSKA in the germline V gene (reference sequence). The CDR3 consists of 13 residues.

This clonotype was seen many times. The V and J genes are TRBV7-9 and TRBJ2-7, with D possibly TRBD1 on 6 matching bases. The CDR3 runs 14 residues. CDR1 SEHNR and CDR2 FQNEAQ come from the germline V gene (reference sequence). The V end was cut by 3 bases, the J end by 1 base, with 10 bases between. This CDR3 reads CASSFGQSSYEQYF. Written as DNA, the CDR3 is TGTGCCAGCAGCTTCGGACAGAGTTCCTACGAGCAGTACTTC.

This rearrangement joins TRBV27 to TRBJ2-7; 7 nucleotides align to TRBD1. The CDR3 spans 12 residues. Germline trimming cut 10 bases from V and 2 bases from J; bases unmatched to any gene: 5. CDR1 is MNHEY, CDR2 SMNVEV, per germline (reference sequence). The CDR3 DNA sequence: TGTGCCACCCAGACAGGGACCTACGAGCAGTACTTC. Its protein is CATQTGTYEQYF.

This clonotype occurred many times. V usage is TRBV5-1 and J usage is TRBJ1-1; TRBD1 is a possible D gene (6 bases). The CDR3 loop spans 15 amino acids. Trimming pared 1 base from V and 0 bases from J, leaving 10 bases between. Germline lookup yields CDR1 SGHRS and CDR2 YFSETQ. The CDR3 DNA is TGCGCCAGCAGCTTGTGGGGGGCTATGAACACTGAAGCTTTCTTT. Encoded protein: CASSLWGAMNTEAFF.

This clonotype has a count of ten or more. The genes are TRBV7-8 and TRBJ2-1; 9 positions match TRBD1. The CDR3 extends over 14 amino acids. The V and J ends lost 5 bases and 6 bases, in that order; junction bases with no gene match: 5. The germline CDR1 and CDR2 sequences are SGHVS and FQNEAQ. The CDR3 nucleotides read TGTGCCAGCAGCAACTCGGACAGGGGCAATGAGCAGTTCTTC. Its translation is CASSNSDRGNEQFF.

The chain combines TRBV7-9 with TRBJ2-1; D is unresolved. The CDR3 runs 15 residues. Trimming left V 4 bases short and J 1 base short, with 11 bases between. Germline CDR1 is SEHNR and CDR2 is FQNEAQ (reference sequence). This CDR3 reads CASSSPKQSYNEQFF. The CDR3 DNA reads TGTGCCAGCAGCTCCCCCAAGCAGTCCTACAATGAGCAGTTCTTC.

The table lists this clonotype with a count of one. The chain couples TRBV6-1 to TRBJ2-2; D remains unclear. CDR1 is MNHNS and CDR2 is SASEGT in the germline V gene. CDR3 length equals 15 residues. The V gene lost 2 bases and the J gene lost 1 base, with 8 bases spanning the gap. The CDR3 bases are TGTGCCAGCAGTGAACAGCCTAAGAACACCGGGGAGCTGTTTTTT. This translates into CASSEQPKNTGELFF.

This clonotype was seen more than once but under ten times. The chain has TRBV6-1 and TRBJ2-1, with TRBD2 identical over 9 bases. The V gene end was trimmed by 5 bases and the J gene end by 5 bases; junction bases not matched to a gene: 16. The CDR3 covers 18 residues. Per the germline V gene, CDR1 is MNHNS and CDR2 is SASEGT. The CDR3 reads CASSSRFARLAENNEQFF. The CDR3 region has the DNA TGTGCCAGCAGTTCGCGCTTTGCCCGACTAGCGGAGAACAATGAGCAGTTCTTC.

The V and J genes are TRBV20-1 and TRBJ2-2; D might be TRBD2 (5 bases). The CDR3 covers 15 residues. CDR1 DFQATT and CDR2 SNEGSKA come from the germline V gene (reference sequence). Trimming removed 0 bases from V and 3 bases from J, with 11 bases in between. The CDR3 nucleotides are TGCAGTGCTAGAGATTTACGAGCGGACACCGGGGAGCTGTTTTTT. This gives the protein CSARDLRADTGELFF.